Ten or more counts support the clone carrying this TCR beta chain. Its antigen is unknown. This sample was taken from a study of neurological immune-mediated disorders. Study-level points and caveats: One related-CDR3 cluster, identified by phylogenetic grouping, held the repertoires of 18 of 34 multiple sclerosis patients and was a possible signature.

The authors made cDNA by 5'RACE with 10-nucleotide random UMIs. The output of every sequencing run exceeded 190 million TCR-beta sequences, derived from 15-18 subjects. TCRdb redid the calling of the 5' RACE reads with MiXCR, one entry per CDR3 protein. The sample shows about 120,000 distinct CDR3 sequences, 3.2% of them seen only once. Looked up from germline, CDR1 is MDHEN and CDR2 is SYDVKM. The CDR3 spans 16 residues. V dropped 6 bases and J dropped 8 bases, with 22 bases sitting between them. The starting material, 2 million PBMCs stored at -80 C, gave rise to the unsorted libraries. The chain has TRBV28 and TRBJ1-4; D remains unclear. The receptor was derived from a woman aged 25 to 45 with multiple sclerosis. Sequencing was carried out using PBMCs. In nucleotides, the CDR3 is TGTGCCAGCAGCTTCCCGATGGGATCGGCGGGAGAAAAACTGTTTTTT. It encodes CASSFPMGSAGEKLFF.